The clone carrying this T cell receptor beta chain was counted ten times or more. Its antigen is currently unknown. This CDR3 region has 15 residues. V dropped 5 bases and J dropped 4; count of bases not matched to a gene: 9. Germline V lookup: CDR1 SGHTA, CDR2 FQGNSA. In TCRdb, the reads were re-called with MiXCR into one record per CDR3 protein. The sample lists some 700,000 distinct CDR3 sequences, about 33% occurring once. This record belongs to a study of T cell repertoires in cytomegalovirus infection. Looking at the study overall: Researchers turned to recently identified HLA-C-restricted CMV epitopes as well as well-studied HLA-B-restricted ones. It can be stated that public TCR beta signatures indicated CMV infection as well as a matching HLA type. Study-level results: The response measured ex vivo was dominated by TCR beta clonotypes (HLA-C-restricted and CMV-specific).

The material sequenced was cultured PBMCs, taken from culture after CMV antigen stimulation. The receptor was derived from a human donor in good health (CMV status not recorded). Some clones in this sample may be carry-over from other donors' samples. V gene TRBV7-2 combines with J gene TRBJ2-7; 9 bases are a match to TRBD1. The CDR3 protein is CASSPPGQGSYEQYF. CDR3 DNA: TGTGCCAGCAGCCCACCCGGACAGGGGTCTTACGAGCAGTACTTC.